This T cell receptor beta chain comes out of a study of blood T cell repertoires in COVID-19. Patients of the Seattle cohort, enrolled during active infection, were followed longitudinally. The table came from immunoSEQ multiplex PCR; TCRdb's copy has only in-frame clones and leaves some out. The repertoire consists of 200,000 to 250,000 clones, with 86% occurring once and the leading ten covering around 10%. Germline V gene sequence: CDR1 LGHNA, CDR2 YNFKEQ. Trimming stripped 4 bases from V and 5 bases from J, with 20 bases between. CDR3 length: 16 residues. The gene calls are TRBV4-2 and TRBJ1-1, with D possibly being TRBD1 (6 bases). The clonotype comes from a man aged 50 to 60 with COVID-19, enrolled during active disease. Sequences were obtained from peripheral blood. The CDR3 DNA reads TGTGCCAGCAGCCTCGAGATACAGGGAGGGAAAACTGAAGCTTTCTTT. Its protein product is CASSLEIQGGKTEAFF.